This note documents a single T cell receptor beta chain sequence. This specimen belongs to a study of blood T cell repertoires in COVID-19. Turning to the study itself: Whether acute or convalescent, the COVID-19 samples came from the United States, Italy and Spain. PBMCs, B-cell-depleted T cells, or T cells were the source of the cDNA or gDNA that made up the material.

The assay was immunoSEQ multiplex PCR, and TCRdb's table has in-frame clones only and misses some. This table has about 190,000 clones, more than 85% appearing once. Deletions cut 1 base from V and 8 bases from J, with 11 bases between. This CDR3 region has 13 residues. Germline values: CDR1 WNHNN, CDR2 SYGVQD (reference sequence). This clonotype was obtained from a man aged 30 to 45 with acute or convalescent COVID-19. Sequencing used peripheral blood. The chain recombines TRBV10-1 with TRBJ1-2; D is unresolved. The CDR3 bases are TGCGCCAGCAGTGAGTTGAGGGAAGGAGGCTACACCTTC. Its protein is CASSELREGGYTF.